The present T cell receptor beta chain was sequenced within a study of blood T cell repertoires in COVID-19. Study-wide background: There were acute and convalescent COVID-19 samples, and they came from the United States, Italy and Spain. The analysed material was cDNA or gDNA that came from T cells, B-cell-depleted T cells, or PBMCs.

The authors' processing: Counts of nucleated cells, estimated from reference gene primer amplification, were obtained. Clones were sequenced by immunoSEQ multiplex PCR, and TCRdb holds only the in-frame ones, with some missing. V and J calls and clone size are those listed in that table; D and trimming were worked out from the DNA. The table has 300,000 to 350,000 clones, 80% to 95% seen once; the top ten hold approximately 6.8%. V lost 6 bases and J 2 bases, leaving 13 bases between the germline ends. CDR1 is MNHEY, CDR2 SVGAGI, per germline. CDR3 length: 14 residues. V and J are TRBV6-5 and TRBJ1-1; D is perhaps TRBD1 (6 bases). The sequenced sample consisted of peripheral blood. The clonotype originates from a woman under 40 with COVID-19, enrolled during active disease. The CDR3 is CASSFGQINTEAFF. The CDR3 DNA is TGTGCCAGCAGCTTTGGACAGATTAACACTGAAGCTTTCTTT.